This T cell receptor beta chain originates from a study of breast tumors, draining lymph nodes, adjacent tissues. This clonotype was counted at least ten times. TCRdb redid the calling of the multiplex PCR reads with MiXCR, one entry per CDR3 protein. The sample shows some 130,000 distinct CDR3 sequences, just under 20% of them seen only once. The lymph nodes were axillary draining lymph nodes from breast cancer patients. The length of the CDR3 is 17 residues. V was pared by 1 base and J by 0 bases, with 13 bases between. Germline V gives CDR1 LGHNA, CDR2 YNFKEQ. This sequence originates from a female donor with breast cancer. Some clones in this sample may be carry-over from other donors' samples. The chain links TRBV4-2 to TRBJ2-1, with D possibly being TRBD2 (7 bases). Material: axillary lymph node tissue. The CDR3 spells CASSQVRGGASYNEQFF. CDR3 DNA: TGTGCCAGCAGCCAAGTTCGTGGGGGGGCCTCCTACAATGAGCAGTTCTTC.